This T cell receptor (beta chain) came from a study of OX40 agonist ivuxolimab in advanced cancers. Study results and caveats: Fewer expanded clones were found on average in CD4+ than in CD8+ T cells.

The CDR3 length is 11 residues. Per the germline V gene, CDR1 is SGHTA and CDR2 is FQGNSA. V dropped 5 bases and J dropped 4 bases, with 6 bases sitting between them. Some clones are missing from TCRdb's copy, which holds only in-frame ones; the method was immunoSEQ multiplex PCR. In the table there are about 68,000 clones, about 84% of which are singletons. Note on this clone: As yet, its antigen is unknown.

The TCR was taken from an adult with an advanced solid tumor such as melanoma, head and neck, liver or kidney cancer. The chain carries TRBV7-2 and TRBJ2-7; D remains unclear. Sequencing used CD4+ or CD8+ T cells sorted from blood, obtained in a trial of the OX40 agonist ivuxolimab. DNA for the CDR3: TGTGCCAGCAGCCCAGGATACGAGCAGTACTTC. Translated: CASSPGYEQYF.